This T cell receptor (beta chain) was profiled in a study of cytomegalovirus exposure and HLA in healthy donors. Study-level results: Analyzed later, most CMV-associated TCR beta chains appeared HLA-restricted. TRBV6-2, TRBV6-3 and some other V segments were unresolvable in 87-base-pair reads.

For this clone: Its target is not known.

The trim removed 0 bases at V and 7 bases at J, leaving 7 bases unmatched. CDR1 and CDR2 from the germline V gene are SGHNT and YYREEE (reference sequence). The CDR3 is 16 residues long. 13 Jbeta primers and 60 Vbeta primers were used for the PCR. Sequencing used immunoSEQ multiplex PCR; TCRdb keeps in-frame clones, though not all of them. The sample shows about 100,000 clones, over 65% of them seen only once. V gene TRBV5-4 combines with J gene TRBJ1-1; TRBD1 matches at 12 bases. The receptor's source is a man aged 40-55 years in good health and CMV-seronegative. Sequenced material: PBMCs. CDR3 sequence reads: CASSLGGQGAVGEAFF. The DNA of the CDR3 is TGTGCCAGCAGCTTGGGGGGACAGGGGGCGGTGGGTGAAGCTTTCTTT.